This T cell receptor (beta chain) was captured by sequencing in a study of early T cells in non-severe SARS-CoV-2 infection. Overall study results and limits: Anti-spike CD8 specificities were favored by VDJdb matching, whose results missed private and CD4 specificities.

Note on this clonotype: Its antigen is not known.

V gave up 7 bases and J gave up 5 bases, with 11 bases separating them. CDR1 and CDR2 (germline): DFQATT, SNEGSKA (reference sequence). This CDR3 is built from 11 residues. Unique molecular identifiers were attached to individual cDNA molecules. TCRdb recomputed calls from the 5' RACE reads with MiXCR, one row per CDR3 protein. The table has 70,000 to 95,000 distinct CDR3 sequences, more than 7.5% seen once. The source material was whole blood. The chain employs TRBV20-1 and TRBJ2-5; no reliable D call. This clonotype was sampled from an adult who was a healthcare worker with PCR-confirmed SARS-CoV-2 infection or an uninfected control (not recorded which). CDR3 coding DNA: TGCAGTGGCGAGATGGAGGAGACCCAGTACTTC. Amino acid sequence: CSGEMEETQYF.